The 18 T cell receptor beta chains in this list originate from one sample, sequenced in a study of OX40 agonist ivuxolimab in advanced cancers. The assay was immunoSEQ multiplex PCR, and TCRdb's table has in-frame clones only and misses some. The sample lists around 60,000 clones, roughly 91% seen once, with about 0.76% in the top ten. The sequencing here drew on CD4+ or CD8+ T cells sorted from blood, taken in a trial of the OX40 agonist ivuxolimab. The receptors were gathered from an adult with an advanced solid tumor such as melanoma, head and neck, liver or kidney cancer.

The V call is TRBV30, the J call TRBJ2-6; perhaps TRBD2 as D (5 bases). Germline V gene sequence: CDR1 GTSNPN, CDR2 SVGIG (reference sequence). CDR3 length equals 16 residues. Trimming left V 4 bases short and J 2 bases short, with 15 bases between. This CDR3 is CAWMGRRGTGANVLTF. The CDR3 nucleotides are TGTGCCTGGATGGGCCGACGGGGAACTGGGGCCAACGTCCTGACTTTC.

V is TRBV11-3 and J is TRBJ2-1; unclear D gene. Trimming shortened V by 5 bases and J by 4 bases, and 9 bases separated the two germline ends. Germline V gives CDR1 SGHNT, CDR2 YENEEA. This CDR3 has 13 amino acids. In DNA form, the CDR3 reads TGTGCCAGCAGCCACCAGCGTTACAATGAGCAGTTCTTC. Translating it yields CASSHQRYNEQFF.

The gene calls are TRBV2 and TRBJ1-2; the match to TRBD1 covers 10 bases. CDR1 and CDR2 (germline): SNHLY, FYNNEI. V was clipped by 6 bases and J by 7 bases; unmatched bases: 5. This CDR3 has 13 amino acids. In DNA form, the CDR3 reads TGTGCCAGCAGGCCGACAGGGGGCAGTGGCTACACCTTC. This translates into CASRPTGGSGYTF. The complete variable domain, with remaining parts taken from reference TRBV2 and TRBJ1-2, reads EPEVTQTPSHQVTQMGQEVILRCVPISNHLYFYWYRQILGQKVEFLVSFYNNEISEKSEIFDDQFSVERPDGSNFTLKIRSTKLEDSAMYFCASRPTGGSGYTFGSGTRLTVV.

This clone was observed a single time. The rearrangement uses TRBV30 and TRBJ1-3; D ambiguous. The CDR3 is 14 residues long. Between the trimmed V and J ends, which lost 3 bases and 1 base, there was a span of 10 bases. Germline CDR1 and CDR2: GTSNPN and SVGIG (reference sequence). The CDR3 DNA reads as TGTGCCTGGAGAAGGGCTGGGTCTGGAAACACCATATATTTT. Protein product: CAWRRAGSGNTIYF.

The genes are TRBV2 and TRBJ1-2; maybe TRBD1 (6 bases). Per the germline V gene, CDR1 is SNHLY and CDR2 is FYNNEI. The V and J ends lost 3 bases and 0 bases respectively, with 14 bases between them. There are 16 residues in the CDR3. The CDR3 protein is CASSDGGTPTNYGYTF. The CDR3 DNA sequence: TGTGCCAGCAGTGATGGGGGGACACCAACTAACTATGGCTACACCTTC.

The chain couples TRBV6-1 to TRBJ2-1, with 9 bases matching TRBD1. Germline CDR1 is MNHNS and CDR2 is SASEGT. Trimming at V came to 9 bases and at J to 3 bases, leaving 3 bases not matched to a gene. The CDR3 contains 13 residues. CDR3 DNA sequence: TGTGCCAGTATGACAGGGGGCTACAATGAGCAGTTCTTC. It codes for CASMTGGYNEQFF.

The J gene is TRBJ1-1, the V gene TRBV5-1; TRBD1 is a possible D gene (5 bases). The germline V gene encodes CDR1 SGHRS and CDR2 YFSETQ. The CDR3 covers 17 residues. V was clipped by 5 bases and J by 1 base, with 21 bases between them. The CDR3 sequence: CASRPLYLGVANTEAFF. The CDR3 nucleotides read TGCGCCAGCAGACCCCTCTATCTAGGGGTGGCGAACACTGAAGCTTTCTTT.

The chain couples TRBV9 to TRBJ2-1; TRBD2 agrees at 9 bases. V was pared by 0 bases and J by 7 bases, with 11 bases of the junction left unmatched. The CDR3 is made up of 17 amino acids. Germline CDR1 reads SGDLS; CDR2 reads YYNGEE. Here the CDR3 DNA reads TGTGCCAGCAGCGTAGAGTGGGGAGTGCTAGCGGGAAATGAGCAGTTCTTC. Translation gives CASSVEWGVLAGNEQFF.

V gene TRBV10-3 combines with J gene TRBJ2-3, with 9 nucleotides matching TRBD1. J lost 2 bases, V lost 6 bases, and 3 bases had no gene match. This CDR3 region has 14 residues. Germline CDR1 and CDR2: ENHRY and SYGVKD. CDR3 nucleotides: TGTGCCATCAGCACAGGGGGCCCCACAGATACGCAGTATTTT. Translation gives CAISTGGPTDTQYF.

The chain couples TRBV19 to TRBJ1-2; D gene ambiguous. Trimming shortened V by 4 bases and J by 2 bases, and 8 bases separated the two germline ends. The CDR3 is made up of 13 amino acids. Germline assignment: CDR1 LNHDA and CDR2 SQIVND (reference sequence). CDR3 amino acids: CASSTGLNYGYTF. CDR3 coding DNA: TGTGCCAGTAGTACCGGGCTAAACTATGGCTACACCTTC.

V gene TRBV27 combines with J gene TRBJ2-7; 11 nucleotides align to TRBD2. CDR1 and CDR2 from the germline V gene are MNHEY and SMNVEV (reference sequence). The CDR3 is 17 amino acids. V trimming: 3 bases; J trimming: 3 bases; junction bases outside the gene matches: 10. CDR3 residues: CASSFSGGAQSLYEQYF. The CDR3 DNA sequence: TGTGCCAGCAGTTTTAGCGGGGGGGCACAATCCCTCTACGAGCAGTACTTC.

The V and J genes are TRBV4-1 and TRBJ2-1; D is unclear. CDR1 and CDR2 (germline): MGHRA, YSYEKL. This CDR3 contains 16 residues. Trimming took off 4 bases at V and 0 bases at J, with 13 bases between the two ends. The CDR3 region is CASSPRGVSSYNEQFF. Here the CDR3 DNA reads TGCGCCAGCAGCCCCCGTGGGGTCAGCTCCTACAATGAGCAGTTCTTC.

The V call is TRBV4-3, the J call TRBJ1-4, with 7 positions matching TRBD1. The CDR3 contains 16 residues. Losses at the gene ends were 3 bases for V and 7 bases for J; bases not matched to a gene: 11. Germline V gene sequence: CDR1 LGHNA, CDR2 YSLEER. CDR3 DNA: TGCGCCAGCAGCCAGGGGAACAGGGGCGTGGTTGAAAAACTGTTTTTT. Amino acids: CASSQGNRGVVEKLFF.

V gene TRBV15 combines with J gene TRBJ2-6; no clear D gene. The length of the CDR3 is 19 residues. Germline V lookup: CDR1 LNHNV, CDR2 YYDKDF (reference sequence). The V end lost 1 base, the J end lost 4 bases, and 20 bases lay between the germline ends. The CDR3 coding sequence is TGTGCCACCAGCAGAGTCGAGTCGTGGCCAAAGGCAGGGGCCAACGTCCTGACTTTC. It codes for CATSRVESWPKAGANVLTF.

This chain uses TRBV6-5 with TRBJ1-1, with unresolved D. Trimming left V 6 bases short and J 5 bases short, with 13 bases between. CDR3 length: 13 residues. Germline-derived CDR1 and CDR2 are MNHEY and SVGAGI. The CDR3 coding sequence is TGTGCCAGCAGACCATCCGCGGTAACTGAAGCTTTCTTT. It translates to CASRPSAVTEAFF.

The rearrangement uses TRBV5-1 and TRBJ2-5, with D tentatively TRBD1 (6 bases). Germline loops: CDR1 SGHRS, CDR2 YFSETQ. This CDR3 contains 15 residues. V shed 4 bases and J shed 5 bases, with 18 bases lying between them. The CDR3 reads CASSTYRVSGETQYF. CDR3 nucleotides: TGCGCCAGCAGCACCTACAGGGTCTCAGGGGAGACCCAGTACTTC.

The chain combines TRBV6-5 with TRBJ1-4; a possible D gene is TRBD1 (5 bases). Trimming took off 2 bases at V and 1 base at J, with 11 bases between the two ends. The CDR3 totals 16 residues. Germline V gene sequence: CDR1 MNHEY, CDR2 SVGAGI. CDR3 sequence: CASSYSREGTNEKLFF. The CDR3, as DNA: TGTGCCAGCAGTTACAGCAGGGAAGGAACTAATGAAAAACTGTTTTTT.

The CDR3 is CASKAGQGDTQYF. Here the CDR3 DNA reads TGCGCCAGCAAGGCCGGCCAAGGGGATACGCAGTATTTT. The V and J genes are TRBV5-1 and TRBJ2-3, with no clear D. The CDR3 runs to 13 residues. CDR1 is SGHRS, CDR2 YFSETQ, per germline. The V and J ends lost 6 bases and 6 bases respectively, with 14 bases between them.